The 19 T cell receptor beta chains below all came from one sample that was sequenced in a study of blood T cell repertoires in COVID-19. The table came from immunoSEQ multiplex PCR; TCRdb's copy has only in-frame clones and leaves some out. In the table there are about 29,000 clones, roughly 90% of which are singletons. The specimen was peripheral blood. The receptors here all came from a human donor in a cohort sampled during active COVID-19.

The chain carries TRBV29-1 and TRBJ2-5; TRBD2 agrees at 8 bases. From germline, CDR1 is SQVTM and CDR2 ANQGSEA. V gave up 7 bases and J gave up 5 bases; unmatched junction bases: 15. This CDR3 is built from 15 residues. The CDR3 coding sequence is TGCAGCGCCTTGGGTCGCGGGGGGAATGATGAGACCCAGTACTTC. Its translation is CSALGRGGNDETQYF.

This chain connects TRBV12-3 or TRBV12-4 to TRBJ2-7; D not certain. The CDR3 loop spans 11 amino acids. The V gene lost 7 bases and the J gene lost 5 bases, with 9 bases spanning the gap. CDR3 in DNA: TGTGCCAGCACCGCCAGTCACGAGCAGTACTTC. It specifies CASTASHEQYF.

The genes are TRBV2 and TRBJ2-1; D perhaps matches TRBD2 (6 bases). Looked up from germline, CDR1 is SNHLY and CDR2 is FYNNEI. The V and J ends lost 7 bases and 2 bases respectively, with 9 bases between them. The CDR3 has 13 amino acids. The CDR3 DNA sequence: TGTGCCAGCAAAAGGGAGGCCTACAATGAGCAGTTCTTC. Amino acid sequence: CASKREAYNEQFF.

The chain uses TRBV18 and TRBJ1-3; 12 nucleotides align to TRBD1. Trimming cost V 4 bases and J 0 bases; bases outside gene matches: 13. Germline V lookup: CDR1 KGHSH, CDR2 LQKENI. CDR3 length: 20 residues. The CDR3 reads CASSLTGGTGGAPSGNTIYF. The CDR3 bases are TGTGCCAGCTCACTCACCGGGGGGACAGGGGGCGCCCCCTCTGGAAACACCATATATTTT.

The chain links TRBV5-6 to TRBJ2-5, with no clear D. The ends were cut back, 0 bases at V and 1 base at J, with 7 bases in the middle. Germline CDR1 reads SGHDT; CDR2 reads YYEEEE. This CDR3 comprises 14 residues. CDR3 region: CASSLGQAQETQYF. DNA for the CDR3: TGTGCCAGCAGCTTGGGCCAGGCCCAAGAGACCCAGTACTTC.

The CDR3 protein is CASSRDTSGETQYF. CDR3 coding DNA: TGTGCCAGCAGCCGCGACACTTCTGGGGAGACCCAGTACTTC. This chain links TRBV7-9 with TRBJ2-5; D is uncertain. Germline loops: CDR1 SEHNR, CDR2 FQNEAQ (reference sequence). V lost 5 bases to trimming and J lost 5 bases, with 15 bases between them. There are 14 residues in the CDR3.

The J gene is TRBJ1-1, the V gene TRBV9, with a possible D match to TRBD1 (6 bases). The CDR3 consists of 14 residues. The V and J ends lost 3 bases and 2 bases respectively, with 11 bases between them. Looked up from germline, CDR1 is SGDLS and CDR2 is YYNGEE. This CDR3 is CASSAQGLNTEAFF. Here the CDR3 DNA reads TGTGCCAGCAGCGCACAGGGCCTTAACACTGAAGCTTTCTTT.

V is TRBV7-9 and J is TRBJ1-6; 10 bases map to TRBD1. J lost 7 bases, V lost 4 bases, and 4 bases had no gene match. The CDR3 is 15 amino acids. Germline V gives CDR1 SEHNR, CDR2 FQNEAQ (reference sequence). The DNA for the CDR3 is TGTGCCAGCAGCTCGGGACAGGGGTTGAATTCACCCCTCCACTTT. As protein: CASSSGQGLNSPLHF.

The rearrangement joins TRBV28 to TRBJ2-3; D possibly corresponds to TRBD2 (6 bases). The CDR3 has 18 amino acids. CDR1 MDHEN and CDR2 SYDVKM come from the germline V gene. The V end lost 2 bases, the J end lost 1 base, and 19 bases lay between the germline ends. This CDR3 reads CASSLNGAGSSGTDTQYF. The CDR3 DNA is TGTGCCAGCAGTTTAAATGGGGCGGGGTCCAGTGGCACAGATACGCAGTATTTT.

The genes are TRBV7-3 and TRBJ2-7; 10 bases are a match to TRBD1. The V gene's germline CDR1 is SGHTA and CDR2 FQGTGA. CDR3 length: 15 residues. Losses at the gene ends were 2 bases for V and 4 bases for J; bases not matched to a gene: 5. The CDR3 bases are TGTGCCAGCAGCTTAGGGACAGGGGAGGGTTACGAGCAGTACTTC. Protein: CASSLGTGEGYEQYF.

The rearrangement joins TRBV29-1 to TRBJ1-1; D not certain. This CDR3 comprises 12 residues. V shed 4 bases and J shed 1 base, with 7 bases lying between them. Per germline, CDR1 SQVTM and CDR2 ANQGSEA. CDR3: CSVGAANTEAFF. The CDR3 nucleotides read TGCAGCGTTGGGGCAGCGAACACTGAAGCTTTCTTT. The variable domain in full, with the rest retrieved from reference TRBV29-1 and TRBJ1-1, is SAVISQKPSRDICQRGTSLTIQCQVDSQVTMMFWYRQQPGQSLTLIATANQGSEATYESGFVIDKFPISRPNLTFSTLTVSNMSPEDSSIYLCSVGAANTEAFFGQGTRLTVV.

The V and J genes are TRBV10-2 and TRBJ1-6; D not certain. Trimming cost V 0 bases and J 10 bases, with 13 bases left between them. The CDR3 consists of 15 residues. Germline V gene sequence: CDR1 WSHSY, CDR2 SAAADI. For the CDR3, the DNA is TGCGCCAGCAGTGAGTCAGCCGGTTCGGGATCACCCCTCCACTTT. This codes for CASSESAGSGSPLHF.

Written as DNA, the CDR3 is TGTGCCAGCAGCCAAGCTCGTAGCGGGGGGGCCCCGCGAACGCAGTATTTT. It codes for CASSQARSGGAPRTQYF. The chain uses TRBV3-1 (or the pseudogene TRBV3-2) and TRBJ2-3; 11 nucleotides align to TRBD2. J lost 9 bases, V lost 1 base, and 12 bases had no gene match. CDR1 is LGHDT, CDR2 YNNKEL, per germline (reference sequence). The CDR3 has 17 amino acids.

The chain combines TRBV5-6 with TRBJ1-2; D possibly corresponds to TRBD1 (5 bases). The CDR3 has 13 amino acids. Germline V gives CDR1 SGHDT, CDR2 YYEEEE. Trimming stripped 3 bases from V and 8 bases from J, with 14 bases between. Here the CDR3 reads CASSYPDTQGYTF. Written as DNA, the CDR3 is TGTGCCAGCAGCTACCCGGACACTCAAGGCTACACCTTC.

This rearrangement joins TRBV6-5 to TRBJ1-2; 9 nucleotides line up with TRBD1. The V and J ends lost 6 bases and 8 bases, in that order; junction bases with no gene match: 7. Germline CDR1 reads MNHEY; CDR2 reads SVGAGI. This CDR3 spans 13 amino acids. The CDR3 bases are TGTGCCAGCAGCGGAGGACAGGGGAGAGGCTACACCTTC. Translated: CASSGGQGRGYTF.

The chain carries TRBV24-1 and TRBJ2-1; tentatively, D is TRBD2 (6 bases). CDR3 length equals 11 residues. V lost 5 bases to trimming and J lost 9 bases, with 7 bases between them. CDR1 is KGHDR and CDR2 is SFDVKD in the germline V gene. The DNA for the CDR3 is TGTGCCACCAGTGGGCGGGGTGAGCAGTTCTTC. This encodes CATSGRGEQFF.

Concerning this clone: Other nucleotide sequences in the sample specify the same CDR3. The CDR3 region has the DNA TGTGCCAGCAGCGTAGCAGTGAACACTGAAGCTTTCTTT. As protein: CASSVAVNTEAFF. The V call is TRBV9, the J call TRBJ1-1; D is uncertain. This CDR3 has 13 residues. Trimming removed 0 bases from V and 0 bases from J, with 3 bases in between. Germline CDR1 SGDLS, CDR2 YYNGEE.

This chain links TRBV6-1 with TRBJ1-5, with 11 positions matching TRBD1. The junction had 9 bases not matched to a gene; V was cut back by 3 bases and J by 5 bases. Germline CDR1 MNHNS, CDR2 SASEGT. The CDR3 runs 17 residues. The CDR3 spells CASSEGPGQGVHQPQHF. CDR3 bases: TGTGCCAGCAGTGAGGGACCGGGACAGGGGGTCCATCAGCCCCAGCATTTT.

The chain uses TRBV4-1 and TRBJ2-5, with TRBD1 matching 7 bases. Trimming removed 1 base from V and 5 bases from J; junction bases left unmatched: 4. Germline V CDR1 and CDR2: MGHRA, YSYEKL. The CDR3 is 14 residues long. CDR3 in DNA: TGCGCCAGCAGCCAAGGAACAGGGGCGGAGACCCAGTACTTC. Translation gives CASSQGTGAETQYF.